This paragraph reports one TCR beta chain. What it recognizes is unknown. The data were obtained in a study of CD4 T cells in relation to SARS-CoV-2 and coronaviruses. Study-level information: TCR beta CDR3s were sequenced after approximately 11-day antigen culture of PBMCs. Controls used an HIV-1 Nef peptide pool or no peptide.

The unexposed donors gave CD4+ T cells in about 2011-2018, prior to COVID-19. After ten to eleven days of culture, CD4+ T cells were isolated. The CDR3 extends over 15 amino acids. Germline CDR1 reads SGHTA; CDR2 reads FQGTGA. V lost 6 bases, J lost 4 bases, and 10 bases stayed unmatched. Produced via immunoSEQ multiplex PCR; TCRdb's table is partial and in-frame only. The repertoire has 18,000 or so clones, 65% to 75% of them found once; the top ten carry about 32%. V gene TRBV7-3 combines with J gene TRBJ2-3, with 7 bases matching TRBD2. Sequencing was done on a sample of CD4+ T cells from PBMCs, cultured in vitro. This TCR derives from a human donor in good health. CDR3 loop: CASSPESGTADTQYF. DNA of the CDR3: TGTGCCAGCAGTCCTGAGAGCGGGACGGCAGATACGCAGTATTTT.